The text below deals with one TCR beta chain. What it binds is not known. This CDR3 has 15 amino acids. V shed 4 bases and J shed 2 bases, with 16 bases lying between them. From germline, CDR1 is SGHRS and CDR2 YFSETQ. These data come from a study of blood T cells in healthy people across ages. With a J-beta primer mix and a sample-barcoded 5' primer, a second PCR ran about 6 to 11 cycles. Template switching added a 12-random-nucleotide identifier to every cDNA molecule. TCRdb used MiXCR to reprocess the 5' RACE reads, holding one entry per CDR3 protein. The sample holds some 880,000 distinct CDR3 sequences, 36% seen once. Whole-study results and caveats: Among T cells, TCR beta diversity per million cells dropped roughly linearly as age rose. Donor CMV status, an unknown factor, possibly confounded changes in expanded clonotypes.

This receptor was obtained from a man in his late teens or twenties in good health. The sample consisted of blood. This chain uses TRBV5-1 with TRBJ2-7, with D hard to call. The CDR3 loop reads CASSVVGDGTYEQYF. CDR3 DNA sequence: TGCGCCAGCAGCGTAGTAGGCGACGGAACCTACGAGCAGTACTTC. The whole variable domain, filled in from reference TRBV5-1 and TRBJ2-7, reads KAGVTQTPRYLIKTRGQQVTLSCSPISGHRSVSWYQQTPGQGLQFLFEYFSETQRNKGNFPGRFSGRQFSNSRSEMNVSTLELGDSALYLCASSVVGDGTYEQYFGPGTRLTVT.